This entry lists 21 T cell receptor beta chains sequenced from one sample in a study of T cell responses to AZD1222 COVID-19 vaccine. The repertoire was sequenced with immunoSEQ multiplex PCR; TCRdb's copy has only in-frame clones and lacks some. The data show approximately 100,000 clones, roughly nine tenths seen once. The input for sequencing was peripheral blood, taken on day 0 of AZD1222 vaccination. The receptors shown here come from an adult in good health.

J is TRBJ2-7 and V is TRBV6-5; D remains unclear. The germline V gene has CDR1 MNHEY and CDR2 SVGAGI. The V end was cut by 2 bases, the J end by 5 bases, with 10 bases between. The CDR3 consists of 13 residues. The CDR3, as DNA: TGTGCCAGCAGTTACCCCCTTATCCACGAGCAGTACTTC. Translating it yields CASSYPLIHEQYF.

The V gene is TRBV3-1 (or the pseudogene TRBV3-2), the J gene TRBJ1-4, with TRBD1 matching 7 bases. V dropped 3 bases and J dropped 6; count of bases not matched to a gene: 7. The CDR3 sequence is 15 residues long. Looked up from germline, CDR1 is LGHDT and CDR2 is YNNKEL (reference sequence). This CDR3 is CASSHYRGLDEKLFF. The CDR3 bases are TGTGCCAGCAGCCACTACAGGGGACTCGATGAAAAACTGTTTTTT.

This clone was counted a few times. The V and J genes are TRBV28 and TRBJ1-6, with 11 bases matching TRBD1. This CDR3 spans 16 amino acids. Germline V gives CDR1 MDHEN, CDR2 SYDVKM. Unmatched junction bases numbered 5, after V lost 2 bases and J lost 8 bases. Here the CDR3 reads CASSLGGTGGYSPLHF. The CDR3 DNA reads TGTGCCAGCAGTTTAGGGGGGACAGGGGGTTATTCACCCCTCCACTTT.

The chain carries TRBV7-9 and TRBJ1-4; TRBD1 is a possible D gene (5 bases). Germline V lookup: CDR1 SEHNR, CDR2 FQNEAQ (reference sequence). V was clipped by 1 base and J by 2 bases, with 8 bases between them. This CDR3 contains 15 residues. The CDR3 DNA is TGTGCCAGCAGCTTAGTTGGGGGGACTAATGAAAAACTGTTTTTT. This encodes CASSLVGGTNEKLFF. Full variable domain (remainder filled in from reference TRBV7-9 and TRBJ1-4): DTGVSQNPRHKITKRGQNVTFRCDPISEHNRLYWYRQTLGQGPEFLTYFQNEAQLEKSRLLSDRFSAERPKGSFSTLEIQRTEQGDSAMYLCASSLVGGTNEKLFFGSGTQLSVL.

The rearrangement joins TRBV30 to TRBJ1-2; 9 nucleotides match TRBD1. Losses at the gene ends were 4 bases for V and 4 bases for J; bases not matched to a gene: 7. Germline V gives CDR1 GTSNPN, CDR2 SVGIG (reference sequence). This CDR3 spans 14 amino acids. The CDR3 reads CAWNLGQGGYGYTF. As DNA, the CDR3 is TGTGCCTGGAATTTGGGACAGGGTGGCTATGGCTACACCTTC.

The J gene is TRBJ1-5, the V gene TRBV5-1; 9 nucleotides line up with TRBD1. Germline V gene data show CDR1 as SGHRS and CDR2 as YFSETQ. The CDR3 extends over 15 amino acids. V shed 0 bases, J shed 5 bases, and the junction held 3 bases outside the gene matches. The CDR3 loop reads CASSLGQGEDQPQHF. The CDR3 bases are TGCGCCAGCAGCTTGGGACAGGGGGAGGATCAGCCCCAGCATTTT. The whole variable domain, remainder taken from reference TRBV5-1 and TRBJ1-5, is KAGVTQTPRYLIKTRGQQVTLSCSPISGHRSVSWYQQTPGQGLQFLFEYFSETQRNKGNFPGRFSGRQFSNSRSEMNVSTLELGDSALYLCASSLGQGEDQPQHFGDGTRLSIL.

V and J are TRBV19 and TRBJ2-7; TRBD2 matches at 12 bases. The CDR3 has 15 residues. The germline CDR1 and CDR2 sequences are LNHDA and SQIVND (reference sequence). Trimming took 5 bases from V and 2 from J; bases not matched to a gene: 4. The CDR3 DNA reads as TGTGCCAGTAGTCAAGGACTAGCGGGGACCTACGAGCAGTACTTC. As protein: CASSQGLAGTYEQYF.

J is TRBJ2-3 and V is TRBV30, with D unresolved. This CDR3 has 14 amino acids. Trimming pared 6 bases from V and 1 base from J, leaving 14 bases between. CDR1 is GTSNPN and CDR2 is SVGIG in the germline V gene (reference sequence). The CDR3 loop is CACTRVFGTDTQYF. CDR3 DNA sequence: TGTGCCTGCACACGGGTCTTTGGCACAGATACGCAGTATTTT.

The DNA for the CDR3 is TGTGCCAGCAGCGCCGGGACTAGCGAGAACACCGGGGAGCTGTTTTTT. It codes for CASSAGTSENTGELFF. This sequence joins TRBV9 and TRBJ2-2; 10 bases agree with TRBD2. CDR3 size: 16 residues. The J segment lost 1 base and the V segment lost 3 bases, leaving 3 bases of the junction unmatched. Germline values: CDR1 SGDLS, CDR2 YYNGEE.

The chain uses TRBV19 and TRBJ2-7; D is unresolved. CDR3 length equals 12 residues. Germline V gene sequence: CDR1 LNHDA, CDR2 SQIVND (reference sequence). V dropped 4 bases and J dropped 1 base, with 5 bases sitting between them. The CDR3 nucleotides are TGTGCCAGTAGTAGTGGGTCCTACGAGCAGTACTTC. As protein: CASSSGSYEQYF.

This rearrangement joins TRBV28 to TRBJ1-2; the D is unclear. The CDR3 covers 14 residues. Trimming removed 2 bases from V and 1 base from J, with 8 bases in between. The V gene's germline CDR1 is MDHEN and CDR2 SYDVKM. In DNA, the CDR3 is TGTGCCAGCAGTTTACAAGGGCTTAACTATGGCTACACCTTC. Its protein product is CASSLQGLNYGYTF.

J is TRBJ2-7 and V is TRBV7-8; D not resolved. Germline CDR1 reads SGHVS; CDR2 reads FQNEAQ. The CDR3 sequence is 13 residues long. Trimming shortened V by 2 bases and J by 3 bases, and 8 bases separated the two germline ends. CDR3 sequence (DNA): TGTGCCAGCAGCTTACAGGCCCACTACGAGCAGTACTTC. Encoded protein: CASSLQAHYEQYF.

The rearrangement uses TRBV7-9 and TRBJ1-5, with unresolved D. Per the germline V gene, CDR1 is SEHNR and CDR2 is FQNEAQ (reference sequence). The CDR3 runs to 13 residues. Trimming took off 5 bases at V and 0 bases at J, with 5 bases between the two ends. The CDR3 DNA sequence: TGTGCCAGCAGCCAAGATAGCAATCAGCCCCAGCATTTT. Amino acids: CASSQDSNQPQHF.

J is TRBJ1-2 and V is TRBV10-1; D is uncertain. The CDR3 is 14 amino acids. CDR1 and CDR2 (germline): WNHNN, SYGVQD (reference sequence). Trimming removed 0 bases from V and 6 bases from J, with 11 bases in between. The CDR3 DNA follows: TGCGCCAGCAGTGAGTCTCGAGGTCCCGATGGCTACACCTTC. Amino acid sequence: CASSESRGPDGYTF.

The chain joins TRBV7-9 to TRBJ1-6; 7 bases are a match to TRBD1. CDR1 is SEHNR, CDR2 FQNEAQ, per germline (reference sequence). The CDR3 sequence is 15 residues long. V shed 5 bases, J shed 0 bases, and the junction held 1 base outside the gene matches. CDR3 DNA: TGTGCCAGCAGCCGGGACAGCTCCTATAATTCACCCCTCCACTTT. It yields the protein CASSRDSSYNSPLHF.

J is TRBJ2-7 and V is TRBV19; no reliable D call. The CDR3 consists of 13 residues. V was pared by 5 bases and J by 0 bases, with 8 bases between. Germline-derived CDR1 and CDR2 are LNHDA and SQIVND (reference sequence). The CDR3 DNA is TGTGCCAGTAGTGAAACAGTCTCCTACGAGCAGTACTTC. Translation: CASSETVSYEQYF.

The chain is built from TRBV5-1 and TRBJ2-5, with TRBD2 matching 7 bases. CDR3 length equals 14 residues. Germline trimming cut 2 bases from V and 7 bases from J; bases unmatched to any gene: 8. Germline-derived CDR1 and CDR2 are SGHRS and YFSETQ. The chain's CDR3 is CASSLATPGGTQYF. The CDR3 region has the DNA TGCGCCAGCAGCTTAGCGACCCCGGGGGGGACCCAGTACTTC.

The chain is built from TRBV20-1 and TRBJ1-4, with D perhaps matching TRBD1 (5 bases). CDR3 length: 11 amino acids. Trimming removed 8 bases at V and 4 bases at J, with 8 bases between. Germline V gives CDR1 DFQATT, CDR2 SNEGSKA (reference sequence). The CDR3 protein is CSRQFNEKLFF. CDR3 nucleotide sequence: TGCAGTCGACAGTTTAATGAAAAACTGTTTTTT.

V is TRBV2 and J is TRBJ1-2; D remains unclear. Trimming removed 6 bases from V and 4 bases from J, with 12 bases in between. This CDR3 contains 13 residues. Looked up from germline, CDR1 is SNHLY and CDR2 is FYNNEI. The CDR3 coding sequence is TGTGCCAGCAGAACCGACGGCACCTATGGCTACACCTTC. Protein: CASRTDGTYGYTF.

V is TRBV5-6 and J is TRBJ1-4; a weak D match, TRBD1 (5 bases). CDR1 SGHDT and CDR2 YYEEEE come from the germline V gene. V was shortened by 2 bases and J by 8 bases, with 13 bases between the two germline ends. The CDR3 extends over 14 amino acids. CDR3 sequence (DNA): TGTGCCAGCAGCTTATACGGGGCGAGGGAAAAACTGTTTTTT. It is translated as CASSLYGAREKLFF.

The rearrangement joins TRBV3-1 (or the pseudogene TRBV3-2) to TRBJ2-7, with D unclear. CDR3 length: 13 amino acids. V lost 0 bases and J lost 6, with 9 bases in between. Germline CDR1 LGHDT, CDR2 YNNKEL (reference sequence). The CDR3 is CASSQESRTEQYF. The CDR3 nucleotides are TGTGCCAGCAGCCAAGAAAGTAGGACCGAGCAGTACTTC.